A single sample gave rise to the 13 T cell receptor beta chains below, sequenced in a study of shared clonotypes between healthy human individuals. The method was immunoSEQ multiplex PCR; TCRdb's version includes in-frame clones alone and lacks a portion of them. The sample has about 2.4 million clones, 93% seen once. Material: naive CD4+ T cells from PBMCs. The subset denotes: CD45RA+ positively selected. Receptor source: a man younger than 35 in good health. Some clones in this sample may be carry-over from other donors' samples.

The chain couples TRBV7-2 to TRBJ1-2; 9 positions agree with TRBD1. Unmatched junction bases numbered 16, after V lost 5 bases and J lost 6 bases. The V gene's germline CDR1 is SGHTA and CDR2 FQGNSA. The CDR3 contains 17 residues. The CDR3 reads CASSLTRDRVIFDGYTF. CDR3 DNA sequence: TGTGCCAGCAGCCTGACCCGGGACAGGGTTATATTTGATGGCTACACCTTC. Supplemented by reference TRBV7-2 and TRBJ1-2, the full variable domain reads GAGVSQSPSNKVTEKGKDVELRCDPISGHTALYWYRQSLGQGLEFLIYFQGNSAPDKSGLPSDRFSAERTGGSVSTLTIQRTQQEDSAVYLCASSLTRDRVIFDGYTFGSGTRLTVV.

The chain is built from TRBV4-3 and TRBJ2-7, with TRBD2 matching over 9 bases. Germline CDR1 LGHNA, CDR2 YSLEER. The CDR3 runs 15 residues. V lost 3 bases to trimming and J lost 4 bases; unmatched junction nucleotides: 7. CDR3 residues: CASSQEAGGIYEQYF. The CDR3 coding sequence is TGCGCCAGCAGCCAGGAAGCGGGAGGAATTTACGAGCAGTACTTC.

The V gene is TRBV15, the J gene TRBJ1-1; 7 bases are a match to TRBD1. Trimming removed 5 bases from V and 0 bases from J; junction bases left unmatched: 3. Germline lookup yields CDR1 LNHNV and CDR2 YYDKDF (reference sequence). The length of the CDR3 is 14 residues. The CDR3 here is CATSVGTVNTEAFF. CDR3 nucleotides: TGTGCCACCAGCGTAGGGACAGTGAACACTGAAGCTTTCTTT.

J is TRBJ2-2 and V is TRBV9; no reliable D call. CDR1 and CDR2 from the germline V gene are SGDLS and YYNGEE. Trimming took off 0 bases at V and 2 bases at J, with 8 bases between the two ends. The CDR3 is 15 residues long. CDR3 nucleotides: TGTGCCAGCAGCGTAGTGTCCAGAAACACCGGGGAGCTGTTTTTT. Amino acids: CASSVVSRNTGELFF.

The chain links TRBV29-1 to TRBJ2-3; TRBD2 is a possible D gene (6 bases). The germline V and J ends were trimmed by 7 bases and 1 base, with 15 bases remaining between them. Germline V CDR1 and CDR2: SQVTM, ANQGSEA. This CDR3 has 14 residues. CDR3 nucleotides: TGCAGCGGTACTAGCAGGGTTCGCACAGATACGCAGTATTTT. As protein: CSGTSRVRTDTQYF.

The chain joins TRBV28 to TRBJ1-5; D is unclear. The CDR3 has 14 residues. The germline CDR1 and CDR2 sequences are MDHEN and SYDVKM. Between the trimmed V and J ends, which lost 7 bases and 9 bases, there was a span of 19 bases. The DNA of the CDR3 is TGTGCCAGCAAAGGCGGTGTGGGGAATTGGCCCCAGCATTTT. It is translated as CASKGGVGNWPQHF.

A note on this clone: Germline and junction disagree at one end, which may indicate a read error. CDR3: CASSLTYAPGLHHF. For the CDR3, the DNA is TGTGCCAGCAGCTTAACGTACGCTCCGGGACTGCACCACTTC. The chain recombines TRBV11-2 with TRBJ2-7; possible D gene TRBD2, 6 bases. The CDR3 contains 14 residues. Per germline, CDR1 SGHAT and CDR2 FQNNGV.

The chain links TRBV30 to TRBJ1-5, with 11 positions matching TRBD1. CDR3 size: 17 residues. Germline CDR1 is GTSNPN and CDR2 is SVGIG (reference sequence). J gave up 0 bases and V 3 bases, and 7 bases lay outside the gene matches. CDR3 region: CAWRGGTGGNSNQPQHF. The CDR3 DNA reads as TGTGCCTGGAGGGGTGGGACAGGGGGAAATAGCAATCAGCCCCAGCATTTT.

This chain links TRBV9 with TRBJ2-5; D might be TRBD1 or TRBD2, each matching 5 bases. Trimming removed 4 bases from V and 5 bases from J, with 12 bases in between. The CDR3 extends over 13 amino acids. Germline CDR1 reads SGDLS; CDR2 reads YYNGEE. CDR3 region: CASSPHEGETQYF. CDR3 DNA sequence: TGTGCCAGCAGCCCTCATGAGGGGGAGACCCAGTACTTC. The full variable domain, rest sourced from reference TRBV9 and TRBJ2-5, is DSGVTQTPKHLITATGQRVTLRCSPRSGDLSVYWYQQSLDQGLQFLIQYYNGEERAKGNILERFSAQQFPDLHSELNLSSLELGDSALYFCASSPHEGETQYFGPGTRLLVL.

A word on this clone: Other DNA variants within this sample encode the same CDR3. The chain joins TRBV5-1 to TRBJ2-2; possibly TRBD1 for D (6 bases). Germline CDR1 SGHRS, CDR2 YFSETQ. The ends were cut back, 4 bases at V and 3 bases at J, with 16 bases in the middle. The CDR3 runs 16 residues. The chain's CDR3 is CASSLEAQGYTGELFF. CDR3 nucleotide sequence: TGCGCCAGCAGCCTGGAGGCTCAGGGGTACACCGGGGAGCTGTTTTTT.

The chain links TRBV23-1 to TRBJ1-2; 7 bases align to TRBD1. TRBV23-1 is placed among ORFs of uncertain function. After removal of 4 bases from V and 0 bases from J, the junction contained 2 bases not matched to a gene. The CDR3 spans 14 residues. This CDR3 is CASSRTGPNYGYTF. CDR3 in DNA: TGCGCCAGCAGTCGGACAGGTCCTAACTATGGCTACACCTTC.

This chain uses TRBV29-1 with TRBJ1-5; a weak D match, TRBD1 (6 bases). The CDR3 is 13 residues long. The V and J ends lost 7 bases and 4 bases respectively, with 14 bases between them. Germline V gene lookup returns CDR1 SQVTM and CDR2 ANQGSEA. CDR3 protein: CSARDTPNQPQHF. As DNA, the CDR3 is TGCAGCGCAAGGGACACCCCAAATCAGCCCCAGCATTTT.

The chain carries TRBV25-1 and TRBJ2-2, with unresolved D. The CDR3 extends over 14 amino acids. Per the germline V gene, CDR1 is MGHDK and CDR2 is SYGVNS. V dropped 4 bases and J dropped 4 bases, with 10 bases sitting between them. CDR3 nucleotides: TGTGCCAGCAGTGTCCAGCTAACCACCGGGGAGCTGTTTTTT. This sequence encodes CASSVQLTTGELFF. Complete variable domain (other parts from reference TRBV25-1 and TRBJ2-2): EADIYQTPRYLVIGTGKKITLECSQTMGHDKMYWYQQDPGMELHLIHYSYGVNSTEKGDLSSESTVSRIRTEHFPLTLESARPSHTSQYLCASSVQLTTGELFFGEGSRLTVL.